This TCR beta chain comes out of a study of vaccination effects on CD4 cells after COVID-19. The study's findings and limits: Late post-vaccination, clones induced by infection and those induced by vaccine underwent marked clonal contraction.

With respect to this clone: Its antigen remains unknown.

Assay used: immunoSEQ multiplex PCR; TCRdb lists only in-frame clones, some missing. The sample consists of some 25,000 clones, 70% to 75% of them appearing once. This CDR3 contains 15 residues. Looked up from germline, CDR1 is MGHRA and CDR2 is YSYEKL. Trimming cost V 0 bases and J 9 bases; bases outside gene matches: 6. ViraFEST expansion of antigen-specific CD4+ T cells with viral peptide pools preceded sequencing. Researchers isolated CD4+ T cells once approximately ten days of culture had elapsed. Each participant was given two doses of one vaccine (BNT162b2 or mRNA-1273). No vaccinee had earlier SARS-CoV-2 infection, and nucleocapsid antibodies were negative.

The origin of this receptor is a human donor who received a COVID-19 vaccine. The sequencing used CD4+ T cells from PBMCs cultured with SARS-CoV-2 spike peptides, collected after COVID-19 vaccination. The chain has TRBV4-1 and TRBJ1-5; 9 bases are shared with TRBD1. The chain's CDR3 is CASSQERTGAGPQHF. The CDR3 nucleotides read TGCGCCAGCAGCCAAGAGAGGACAGGGGCAGGGCCCCAGCATTTT.